The 5 T cell receptor beta chains presented below share a single source sample, sequenced in a study of blood T cell repertoires in COVID-19 (dated by TCRdb to about 2020). To prepare the library, the immunoSEQ multiplex PCR assay was applied. In its TCRdb copy, this immuneACCESS table keeps in-frame sequences only and misses some clones. Where compared with another copy, unresolved V genes explain less than half of these, and the others have no known cause. The sample table holds about 180,000 clones, of which approximately 80% were seen once. Roughly 6.3% of the sample goes to the ten largest clones. Sequencing was performed on peripheral blood. The receptors were gathered from a human donor in a cohort sampled during active COVID-19.

V usage is TRBV4-1 and J usage is TRBJ2-1, with 8 bases matching TRBD2. The junction had 7 bases not matched to a gene; V was cut back by 2 bases and J by 7 bases. The V gene's germline CDR1 is MGHRA and CDR2 YSYEKL. The length of the CDR3 is 15 residues. CDR3 nucleotide sequence: TGCGCCAGCAGCCAAATGGGCGTAGCGGGGAATGAGCAGTTCTTC. It encodes CASSQMGVAGNEQFF.

This clone was recorded only once. The chain uses TRBV5-6 and TRBJ1-2, with a tentative D call TRBD1 (6 bases). The V gene lost 0 bases and the J gene lost 0 bases, with 6 bases spanning the gap. The germline CDR1 and CDR2 sequences are SGHDT and YYEEEE. CDR3 length: 14 residues. CDR3 nucleotides: TGTGCCAGCAGCTTGGGGGGGCCTAACTATGGCTACACCTTC. Its protein is CASSLGGPNYGYTF.

The chain employs TRBV10-3 and TRBJ2-7; possible D gene TRBD2, 7 bases. The CDR3 covers 13 residues. Germline V gene data show CDR1 as ENHRY and CDR2 as SYGVKD. V was cut by 8 bases and J by 0 bases, with 11 bases left in between. The CDR3 loop reads CAIARGASYEQYF. The CDR3 DNA sequence: TGTGCCATCGCCCGGGGGGCCTCCTACGAGCAGTACTTC.

J is TRBJ1-3 and V is TRBV6-5; tentatively, D is TRBD1 (6 bases). The CDR3 has 14 residues. The germline V and J ends were trimmed by 6 bases and 2 bases, with 11 bases remaining between them. CDR1 is MNHEY, CDR2 SVGAGI, per germline. This chain's CDR3 is CASSNRVPGNTIYF. The CDR3 coding sequence is TGTGCCAGCAGCAACAGGGTTCCTGGAAACACCATATATTTT.

This chain joins TRBV6-6 and TRBJ1-4; TRBD1 is a possible D gene (6 bases). The CDR3 contains 15 residues. Trimming took off 2 bases at V and 8 bases at J, with 15 bases between the two ends. CDR1 MNHNY and CDR2 SVGAGI come from the germline V gene (reference sequence). The CDR3, as DNA: TGTGCCAGCAGTTACAACAGGGAGTTGGAGGAAAAACTGTTTTTT. This encodes CASSYNRELEEKLFF.